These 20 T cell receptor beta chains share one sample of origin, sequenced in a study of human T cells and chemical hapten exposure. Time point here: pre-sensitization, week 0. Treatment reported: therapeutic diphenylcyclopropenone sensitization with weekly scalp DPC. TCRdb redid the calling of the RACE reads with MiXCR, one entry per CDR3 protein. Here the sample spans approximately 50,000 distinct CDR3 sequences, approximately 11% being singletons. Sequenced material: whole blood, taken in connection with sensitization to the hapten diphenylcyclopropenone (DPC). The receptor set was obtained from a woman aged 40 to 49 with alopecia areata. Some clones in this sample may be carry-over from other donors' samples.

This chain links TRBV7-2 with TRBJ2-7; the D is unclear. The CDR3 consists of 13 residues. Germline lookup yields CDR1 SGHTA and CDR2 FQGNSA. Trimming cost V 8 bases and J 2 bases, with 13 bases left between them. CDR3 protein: CASALAGTYEQYF. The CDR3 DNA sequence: TGTGCCAGCGCCTTAGCAGGAACCTACGAGCAGTACTTC.

The CDR3 region has the DNA TGTGCCAGCACCTCCGGGATGGGGGGCACTGAAGCTTTCTTT. Its translation is CASTSGMGGTEAFF. This rearrangement joins TRBV9 to TRBJ1-1; D perhaps matches TRBD1 (5 bases). Germline values: CDR1 SGDLS, CDR2 YYNGEE. Trimming pared 6 bases from V and 4 bases from J, leaving 16 bases between. CDR3 size: 14 residues.

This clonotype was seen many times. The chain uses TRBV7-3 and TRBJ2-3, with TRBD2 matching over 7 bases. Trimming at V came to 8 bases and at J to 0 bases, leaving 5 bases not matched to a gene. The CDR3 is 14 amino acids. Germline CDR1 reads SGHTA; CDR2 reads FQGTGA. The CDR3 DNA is TGTGCCAGCTCCTCGCGGGGGAGCACAGATACGCAGTATTTT. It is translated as CASSSRGSTDTQYF.

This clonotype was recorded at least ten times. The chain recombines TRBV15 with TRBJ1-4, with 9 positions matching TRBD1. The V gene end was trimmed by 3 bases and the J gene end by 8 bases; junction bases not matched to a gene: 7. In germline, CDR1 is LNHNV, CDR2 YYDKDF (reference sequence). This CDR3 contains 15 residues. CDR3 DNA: TGTGCCACCAGCAGGACACAGGGGGCGGGCGAAAAACTGTTTTTT. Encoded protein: CATSRTQGAGEKLFF.

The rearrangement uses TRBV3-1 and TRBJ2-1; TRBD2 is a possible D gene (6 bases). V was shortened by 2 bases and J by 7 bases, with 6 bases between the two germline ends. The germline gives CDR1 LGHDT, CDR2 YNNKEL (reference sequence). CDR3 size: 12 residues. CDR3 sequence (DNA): TGTGCCAGCAGCCAACGGGGGAATGAGCAGTTCTTC. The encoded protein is CASSQRGNEQFF.

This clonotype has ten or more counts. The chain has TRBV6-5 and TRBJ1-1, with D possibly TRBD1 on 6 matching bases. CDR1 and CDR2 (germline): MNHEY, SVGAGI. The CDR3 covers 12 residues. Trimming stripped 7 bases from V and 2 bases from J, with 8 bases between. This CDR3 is CASTTGNTEAFF. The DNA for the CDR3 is TGTGCCAGCACGACAGGAAACACTGAAGCTTTCTTT.

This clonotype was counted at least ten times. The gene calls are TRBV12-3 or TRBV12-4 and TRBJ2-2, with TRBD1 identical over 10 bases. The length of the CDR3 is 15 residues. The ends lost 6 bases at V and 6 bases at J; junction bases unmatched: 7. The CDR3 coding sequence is TGTGCCAGCAGCCTGACAGGGGGCTTCTCCGGGGAGCTGTTTTTT. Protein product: CASSLTGGFSGELFF.

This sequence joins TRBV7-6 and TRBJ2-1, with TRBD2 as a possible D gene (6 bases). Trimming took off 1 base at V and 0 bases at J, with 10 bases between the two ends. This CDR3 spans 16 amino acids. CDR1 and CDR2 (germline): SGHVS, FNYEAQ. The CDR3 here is CASSLEIAASYNEQFF. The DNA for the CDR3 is TGTGCCAGCAGCTTAGAGATAGCGGCCTCCTACAATGAGCAGTTCTTC.

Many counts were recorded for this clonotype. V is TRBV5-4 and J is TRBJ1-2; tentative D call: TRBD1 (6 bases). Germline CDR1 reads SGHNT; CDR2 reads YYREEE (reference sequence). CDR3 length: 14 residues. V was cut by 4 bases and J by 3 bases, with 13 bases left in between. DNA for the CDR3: TGTGCCAGCAGCGGGGACAAACTACACTATGGCTACACCTTC. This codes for CASSGDKLHYGYTF.

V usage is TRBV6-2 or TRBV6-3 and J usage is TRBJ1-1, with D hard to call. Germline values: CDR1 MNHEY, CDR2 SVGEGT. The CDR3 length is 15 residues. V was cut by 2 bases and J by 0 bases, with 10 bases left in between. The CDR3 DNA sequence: TGTGCCAGCAGTTACCTCGGCGCGGTGAACACTGAAGCTTTCTTT. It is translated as CASSYLGAVNTEAFF.

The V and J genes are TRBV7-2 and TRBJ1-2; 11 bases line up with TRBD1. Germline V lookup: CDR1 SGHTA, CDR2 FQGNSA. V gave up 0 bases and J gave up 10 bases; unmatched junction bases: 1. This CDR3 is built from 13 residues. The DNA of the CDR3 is TGTGCCAGCAGCTTAGCCGGACAGGGGGCCTACACCTTC. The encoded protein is CASSLAGQGAYTF.

The CDR3 spells CSVVVLDYGYTF. Written as DNA, the CDR3 is TGCAGCGTTGTTGTACTGGACTATGGCTACACCTTC. This chain connects TRBV29-1 to TRBJ1-2; D not certain. Germline V gene data show CDR1 as SQVTM and CDR2 as ANQGSEA. This CDR3 region has 12 residues. V dropped 4 bases and J dropped 3 bases, with 9 bases sitting between them. Looking up the rest from reference TRBV29-1 and TRBJ1-2 gives the full variable domain: SAVISQKPSRDICQRGTSLTIQCQVDSQVTMMFWYRQQPGQSLTLIATANQGSEATYESGFVIDKFPISRPNLTFSTLTVSNMSPEDSSIYLCSVVVLDYGYTFGSGTRLTVV.

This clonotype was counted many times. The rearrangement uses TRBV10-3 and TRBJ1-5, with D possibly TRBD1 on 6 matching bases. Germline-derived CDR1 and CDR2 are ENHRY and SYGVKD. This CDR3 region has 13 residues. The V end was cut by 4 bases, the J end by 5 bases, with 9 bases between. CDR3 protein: CAISGQEDQPQHF. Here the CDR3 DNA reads TGTGCCATCAGTGGACAGGAGGATCAGCCCCAGCATTTT.

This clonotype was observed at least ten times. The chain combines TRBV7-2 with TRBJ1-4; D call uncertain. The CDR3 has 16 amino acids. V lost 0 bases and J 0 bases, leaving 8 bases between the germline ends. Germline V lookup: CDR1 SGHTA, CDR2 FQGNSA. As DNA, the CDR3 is TGTGCCAGCAGCTTAGCCCAGGCCTCAACTAATGAAAAACTGTTTTTT. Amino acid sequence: CASSLAQASTNEKLFF.

The CDR3 reads CATSDNRQGLARDIQYF. The DNA of the CDR3 is TGTGCCACCAGTGATAACCGACAGGGACTAGCTCGAGACATTCAGTACTTC. The chain combines TRBV24-1 with TRBJ2-4, with TRBD2 identical over 9 bases. J gave up 8 bases and V 3 bases, and 13 bases lay outside the gene matches. CDR1 is KGHDR, CDR2 SFDVKD, per germline. The CDR3 consists of 17 residues.

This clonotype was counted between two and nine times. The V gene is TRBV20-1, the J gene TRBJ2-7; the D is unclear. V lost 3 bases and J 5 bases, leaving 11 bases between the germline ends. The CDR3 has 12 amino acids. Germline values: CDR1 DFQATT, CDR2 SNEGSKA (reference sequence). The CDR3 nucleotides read TGCAGTGCTAGTATCGTGGTACACGAGCAGTACTTC. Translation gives CSASIVVHEQYF.

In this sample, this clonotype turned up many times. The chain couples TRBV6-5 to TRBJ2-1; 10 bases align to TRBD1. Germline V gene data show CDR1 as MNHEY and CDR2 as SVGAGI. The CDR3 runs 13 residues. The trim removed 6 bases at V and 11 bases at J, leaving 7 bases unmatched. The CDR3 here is CASRLRDRGQQFF. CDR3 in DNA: TGTGCCAGCAGACTCCGGGACAGGGGTCAGCAGTTCTTC.

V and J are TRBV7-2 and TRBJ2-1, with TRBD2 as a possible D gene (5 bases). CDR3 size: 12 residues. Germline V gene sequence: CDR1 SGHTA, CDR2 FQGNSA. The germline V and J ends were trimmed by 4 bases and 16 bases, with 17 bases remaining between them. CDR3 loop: CASSSRTGRRFF. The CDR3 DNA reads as TGTGCCAGCAGCTCCAGGACTGGGCGGCGATTCTTC.

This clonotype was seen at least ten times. Here the CDR3 reads CASSAGLAGGKETQYF. The CDR3 bases are TGTGCCAGCAGCGCGGGACTAGCGGGGGGTAAAGAGACCCAGTACTTC. The rearrangement uses TRBV9 and TRBJ2-5; the match to TRBD2 covers 15 bases. Germline V gives CDR1 SGDLS, CDR2 YYNGEE. The trim removed 3 bases at V and 3 bases at J, leaving 3 bases unmatched. The CDR3 spans 16 residues.

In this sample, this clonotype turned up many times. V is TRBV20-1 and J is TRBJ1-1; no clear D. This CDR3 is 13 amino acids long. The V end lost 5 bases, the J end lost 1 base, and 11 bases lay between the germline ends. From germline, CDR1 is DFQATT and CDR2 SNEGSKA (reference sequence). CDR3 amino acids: CSADSPSNTEAFF. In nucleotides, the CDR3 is TGCAGTGCTGACTCCCCGTCGAACACTGAAGCTTTCTTT.